This entry is about one TCR beta chain. Its antigen is undetermined. TCRdb keeps only in-frame clones here, not all; method: immunoSEQ multiplex PCR. The data hold roughly 25,000 clones, with around three quarters observed a single time. This CDR3 spans 14 amino acids. Germline assignment: CDR1 ENHRY and CDR2 SYGVKD. Trimming cost V 3 bases and J 1 base, with 7 bases left between them. The unexposed donors gave CD4+ T cells in about 2010-2018, prior to COVID-19. CD4+ T cells were isolated from the cells after around 9 days of culture. The entry originates in a study of CD4 T cells in relation to SARS-CoV-2 and coronaviruses.

The V and J genes are TRBV10-3 and TRBJ2-1; no reliable D call. The sequence came from a human donor in good health. The sample consisted of CD4+ T cells from PBMCs, cultured in vitro. CDR3 in amino acids: CAISESRSYNEQFF. In DNA form, the CDR3 reads TGTGCCATCAGTGAATCGCGGTCCTACAATGAGCAGTTCTTC.